The next 6 T cell receptor beta chains were all read from a single sample in a study of technical replicates of blood from a handful of donors. TCRdb keeps only in-frame clones here, not all; method: immunoSEQ multiplex PCR. The sample has tens of thousands of clones, 75% to 90% seen once; the top ten hold around 4%. The specimen was PBMCs. These receptors were obtained from a human donor in good health. Some clones in this sample may be carry-over from other donors' samples.

CDR3 sequence: CASSLEGRGANEKLFF. The CDR3 DNA reads TGTGCCAGCAGCTTAGAGGGCCGCGGGGCTAATGAAAAACTGTTTTTT. V gene TRBV7-9 combines with J gene TRBJ1-4; the D is unclear. Looked up from germline, CDR1 is SEHNR and CDR2 is FQNEAQ (reference sequence). CDR3 size: 16 residues. V was cut by 1 base and J by 3 bases, with 12 bases left in between. Full variable domain (missing parts from reference TRBV7-9 and TRBJ1-4): DTGVSQNPRHKITKRGQNVTFRCDPISEHNRLYWYRQTLGQGPEFLTYFQNEAQLEKSRLLSDRFSAERPKGSFSTLEIQRTEQGDSAMYLCASSLEGRGANEKLFFGSGTQLSVL.

In this sample, this clone turned up once. J is TRBJ2-1 and V is TRBV2; 13 bases map to TRBD2. V lost 5 bases, J lost 8 bases, and 6 bases stayed unmatched. Germline assignment: CDR1 SNHLY and CDR2 FYNNEI. The CDR3 covers 15 residues. CDR3 bases: TGTGCCAGCAGTCTCACTAGCGGGGGGGCCTATGAGCAGTTCTTC. Its protein is CASSLTSGGAYEQFF. Supplemented by reference TRBV2 and TRBJ2-1, the full variable domain reads EPEVTQTPSHQVTQMGQEVILRCVPISNHLYFYWYRQILGQKVEFLVSFYNNEISEKSEIFDDQFSVERPDGSNFTLKIRSTKLEDSAMYFCASSLTSGGAYEQFFGPGTRLTVL.

CDR3 loop: CASSLQGATQETQYF. Here the CDR3 DNA reads TGCGCCAGCAGCTTACAGGGGGCGACGCAAGAGACCCAGTACTTC. The chain uses TRBV5-1 and TRBJ2-5, with 9 bases fitting TRBD1. Germline CDR1 and CDR2: SGHRS and YFSETQ. The CDR3 runs to 15 residues. The V gene end was trimmed by 2 bases and the J gene end by 2 bases; junction bases not matched to a gene: 4.

This chain's CDR3 is CATSRGLSGGADRETQYF. CDR3 nucleotides: TGTGCCACCAGCAGAGGGCTCAGCGGGGGGGCCGATAGAGAGACCCAGTACTTC. This chain connects TRBV15 to TRBJ2-5; 10 nucleotides align to TRBD2. This CDR3 has 18 amino acids. The J segment lost 4 bases and the V segment lost 1 base, leaving 12 bases of the junction unmatched. Looked up from germline, CDR1 is LNHNV and CDR2 is YYDKDF (reference sequence).

This chain links TRBV7-2 with TRBJ2-7; D is possibly TRBD1 (5 bases). The CDR3 spans 14 residues. Trimming left V 1 base short and J 2 bases short, with 9 bases between. Germline CDR1 SGHTA, CDR2 FQGNSA. CDR3 protein: CASSLGTTTYEQYF. The CDR3 DNA reads as TGTGCCAGCAGCTTAGGGACAACTACCTACGAGCAGTACTTC.

V gene TRBV29-1 combines with J gene TRBJ1-2, with D tentatively TRBD1 (6 bases). Germline CDR1 reads SQVTM; CDR2 reads ANQGSEA. V was clipped by 5 bases and J by 8 bases, with 15 bases between them. The CDR3 extends over 12 amino acids. The CDR3 is CSVTPRQVGYTF. For the CDR3, the DNA is TGCAGCGTTACCCCCCGACAGGTGGGCTACACCTTC.